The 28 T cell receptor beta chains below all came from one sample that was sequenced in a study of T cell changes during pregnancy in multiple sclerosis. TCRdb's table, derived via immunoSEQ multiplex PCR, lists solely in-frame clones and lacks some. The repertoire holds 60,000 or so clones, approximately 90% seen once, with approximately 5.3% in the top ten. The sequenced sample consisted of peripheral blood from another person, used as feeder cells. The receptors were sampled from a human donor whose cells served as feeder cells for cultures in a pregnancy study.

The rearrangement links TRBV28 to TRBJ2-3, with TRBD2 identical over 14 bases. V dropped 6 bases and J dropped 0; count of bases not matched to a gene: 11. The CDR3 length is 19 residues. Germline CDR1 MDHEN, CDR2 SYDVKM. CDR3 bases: TGTGCCAGCAGCCCTATAGGGACTAGCGGGGGAGCTAGCACAGATACGCAGTATTTT. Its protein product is CASSPIGTSGGASTDTQYF.

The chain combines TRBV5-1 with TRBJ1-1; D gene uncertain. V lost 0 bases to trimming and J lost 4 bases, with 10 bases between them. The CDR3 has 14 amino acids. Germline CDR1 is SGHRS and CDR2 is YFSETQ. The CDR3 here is CASSLGYGPTEAFF. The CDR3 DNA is TGCGCCAGCAGCTTGGGATATGGACCCACTGAAGCTTTCTTT.

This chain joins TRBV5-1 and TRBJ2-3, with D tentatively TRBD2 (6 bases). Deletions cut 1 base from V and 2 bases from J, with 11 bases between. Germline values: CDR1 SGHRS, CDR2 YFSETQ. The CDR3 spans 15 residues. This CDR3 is CASSLPGGPTDTQYF. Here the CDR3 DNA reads TGCGCCAGCAGCTTGCCCGGGGGACCCACAGATACGCAGTATTTT.

The CDR3 sequence: CSVEGVGFSYEQYF. The CDR3 nucleotides are TGCAGCGTTGAAGGAGTGGGATTCTCCTACGAGCAGTACTTC. This chain links TRBV29-1 with TRBJ2-7; D gene unclear. Germline CDR1 and CDR2: SQVTM and ANQGSEA. Trimming shortened V by 1 base and J by 0 bases, and 10 bases separated the two germline ends. The CDR3 contains 14 residues.

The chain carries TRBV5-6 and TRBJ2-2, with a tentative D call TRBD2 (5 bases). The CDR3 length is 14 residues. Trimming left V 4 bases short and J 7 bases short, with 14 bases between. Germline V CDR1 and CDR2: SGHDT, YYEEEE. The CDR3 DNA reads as TGTGCCAGCAGCCTTACGCCGGGGAGCGGGGAGCTGTTTTTT. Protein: CASSLTPGSGELFF. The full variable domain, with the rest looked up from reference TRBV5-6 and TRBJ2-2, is DAGVTQSPTHLIKTRGQQVTLRCSPKSGHDTVSWYQQALGQGPQFIFQYYEEEERQRGNFPDRFSGHQFPNYSSELNVNALLLGDSALYLCASSLTPGSGELFFGEGSRLTVL.

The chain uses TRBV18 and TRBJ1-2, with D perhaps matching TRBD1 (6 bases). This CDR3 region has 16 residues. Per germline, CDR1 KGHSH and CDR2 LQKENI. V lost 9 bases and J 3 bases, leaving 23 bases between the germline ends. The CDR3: CASTLSRGQSDYGYTF. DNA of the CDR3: TGTGCCAGTACCCTGAGCAGGGGACAAAGTGACTATGGCTACACCTTC.

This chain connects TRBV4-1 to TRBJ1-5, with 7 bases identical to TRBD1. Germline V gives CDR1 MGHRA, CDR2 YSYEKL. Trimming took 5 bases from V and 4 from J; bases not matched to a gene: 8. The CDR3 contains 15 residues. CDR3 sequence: CASSATGQRNQPQHF. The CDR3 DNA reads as TGCGCCAGCAGCGCGACAGGGCAGAGAAATCAGCCCCAGCATTTT.

CDR3 residues: CSVEGLAREQFF. CDR3 coding DNA: TGCAGCGTTGAAGGACTAGCAAGGGAGCAGTTCTTC. The chain employs TRBV29-1 and TRBJ2-1; the match to TRBD2 covers 7 bases. Per germline, CDR1 SQVTM and CDR2 ANQGSEA. The CDR3 loop spans 12 amino acids. V lost 1 base, J lost 10 bases, and 4 bases stayed unmatched.

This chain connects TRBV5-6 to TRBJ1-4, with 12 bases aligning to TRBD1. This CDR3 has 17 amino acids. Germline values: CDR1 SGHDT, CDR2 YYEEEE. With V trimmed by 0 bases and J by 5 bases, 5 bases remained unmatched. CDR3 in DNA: TGTGCCAGCAGCTTGGTGGGACAGGGGGCCTCAAATGAAAAACTGTTTTTT. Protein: CASSLVGQGASNEKLFF.

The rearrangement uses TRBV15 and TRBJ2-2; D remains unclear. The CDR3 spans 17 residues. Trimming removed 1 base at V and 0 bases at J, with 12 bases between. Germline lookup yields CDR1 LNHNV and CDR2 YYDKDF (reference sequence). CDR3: CATSRGTQYANTGELFF. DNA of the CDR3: TGTGCCACCAGCAGAGGAACACAATACGCGAACACCGGGGAGCTGTTTTTT.

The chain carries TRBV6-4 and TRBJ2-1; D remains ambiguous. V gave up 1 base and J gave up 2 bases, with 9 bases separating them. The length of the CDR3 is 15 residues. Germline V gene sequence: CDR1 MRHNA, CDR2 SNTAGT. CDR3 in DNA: TGTGCCAGCAGTGACTTACCAGTGGCCTACAATGAGCAGTTCTTC. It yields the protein CASSDLPVAYNEQFF.

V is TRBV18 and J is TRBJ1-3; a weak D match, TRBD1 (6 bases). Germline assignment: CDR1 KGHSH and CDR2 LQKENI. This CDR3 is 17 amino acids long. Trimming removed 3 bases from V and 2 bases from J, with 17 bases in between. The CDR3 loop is CASSPPPRGLTGNTIYF. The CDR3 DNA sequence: TGTGCCAGCTCACCCCCTCCGCGGGGGCTTACTGGAAACACCATATATTTT.

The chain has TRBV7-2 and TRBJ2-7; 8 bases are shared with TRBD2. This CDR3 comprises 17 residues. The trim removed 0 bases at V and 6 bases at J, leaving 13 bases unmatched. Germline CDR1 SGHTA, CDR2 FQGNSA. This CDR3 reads CASSLAQISGISGEQYF. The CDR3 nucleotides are TGTGCCAGCAGCTTAGCGCAGATTAGCGGGATCTCGGGCGAGCAGTACTTC.

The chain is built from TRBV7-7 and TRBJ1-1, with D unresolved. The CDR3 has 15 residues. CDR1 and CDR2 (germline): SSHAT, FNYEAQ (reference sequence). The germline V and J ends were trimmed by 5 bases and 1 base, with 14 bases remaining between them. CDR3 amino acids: CASSGRLWRNTEAFF. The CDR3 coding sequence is TGTGCCAGCAGCGGACGGCTGTGGCGGAACACTGAAGCTTTCTTT.

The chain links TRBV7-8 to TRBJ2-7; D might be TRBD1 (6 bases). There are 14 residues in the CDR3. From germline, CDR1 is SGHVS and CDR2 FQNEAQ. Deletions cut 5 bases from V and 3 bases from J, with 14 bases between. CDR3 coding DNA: TGTGCCAGCAGCGTAGGGGGAGAAAGCTACGAGCAGTACTTC. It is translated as CASSVGGESYEQYF.

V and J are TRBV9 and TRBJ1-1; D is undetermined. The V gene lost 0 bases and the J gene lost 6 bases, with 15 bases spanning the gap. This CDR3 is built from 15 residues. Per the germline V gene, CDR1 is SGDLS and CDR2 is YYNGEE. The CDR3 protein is CASSVAGAQSAEAFF. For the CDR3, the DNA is TGTGCCAGCAGCGTAGCCGGCGCCCAGAGCGCTGAAGCTTTCTTT.

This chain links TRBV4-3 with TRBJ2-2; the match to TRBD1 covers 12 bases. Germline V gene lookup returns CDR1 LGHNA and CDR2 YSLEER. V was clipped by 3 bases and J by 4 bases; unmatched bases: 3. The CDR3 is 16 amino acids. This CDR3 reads CASSHGTGGLTGELFF. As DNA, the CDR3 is TGCGCCAGCAGCCACGGGACAGGGGGCCTCACCGGGGAGCTGTTTTTT.

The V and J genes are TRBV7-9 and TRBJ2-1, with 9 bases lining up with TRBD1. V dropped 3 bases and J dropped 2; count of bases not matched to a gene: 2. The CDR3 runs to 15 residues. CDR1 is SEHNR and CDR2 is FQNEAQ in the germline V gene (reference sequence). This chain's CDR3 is CASSLGQGTYNEQFF. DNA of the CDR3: TGTGCCAGCAGCTTGGGACAGGGCACCTACAATGAGCAGTTCTTC.

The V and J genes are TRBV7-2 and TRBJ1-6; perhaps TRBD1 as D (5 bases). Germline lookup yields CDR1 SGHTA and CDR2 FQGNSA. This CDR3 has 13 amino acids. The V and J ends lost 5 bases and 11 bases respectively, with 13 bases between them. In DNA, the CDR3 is TGTGCCAGCAGCCCATCCAGGGAGACACCCCTCCACTTT. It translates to CASSPSRETPLHF.

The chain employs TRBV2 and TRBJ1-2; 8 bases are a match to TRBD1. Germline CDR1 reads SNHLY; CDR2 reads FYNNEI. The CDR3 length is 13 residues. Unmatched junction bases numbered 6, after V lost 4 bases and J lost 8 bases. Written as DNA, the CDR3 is TGTGCCAGCAGTGTAGGACAGGGTAGCGGCTACACCTTC. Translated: CASSVGQGSGYTF.

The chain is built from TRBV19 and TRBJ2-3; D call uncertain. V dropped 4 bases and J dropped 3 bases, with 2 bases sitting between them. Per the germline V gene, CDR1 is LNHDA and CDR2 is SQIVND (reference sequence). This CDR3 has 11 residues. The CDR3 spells CASSTTDTQYF. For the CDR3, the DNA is TGTGCCAGTAGTACAACAGATACGCAGTATTTT.

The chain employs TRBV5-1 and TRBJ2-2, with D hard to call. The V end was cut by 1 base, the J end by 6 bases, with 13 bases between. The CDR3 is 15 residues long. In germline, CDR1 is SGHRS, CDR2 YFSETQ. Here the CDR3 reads CASSLNRPGSGELFF. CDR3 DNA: TGCGCCAGCAGCTTGAACCGCCCAGGCTCCGGGGAGCTGTTTTTT. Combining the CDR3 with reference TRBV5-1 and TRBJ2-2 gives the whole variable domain KAGVTQTPRYLIKTRGQQVTLSCSPISGHRSVSWYQQTPGQGLQFLFEYFSETQRNKGNFPGRFSGRQFSNSRSEMNVSTLELGDSALYLCASSLNRPGSGELFFGEGSRLTVL.

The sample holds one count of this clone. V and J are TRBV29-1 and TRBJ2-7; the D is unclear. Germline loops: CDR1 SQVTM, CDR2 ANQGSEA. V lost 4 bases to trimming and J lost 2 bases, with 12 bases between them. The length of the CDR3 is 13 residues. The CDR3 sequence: CSVVGQATYEQYF. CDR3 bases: TGCAGCGTTGTCGGGCAGGCAACCTACGAGCAGTACTTC.

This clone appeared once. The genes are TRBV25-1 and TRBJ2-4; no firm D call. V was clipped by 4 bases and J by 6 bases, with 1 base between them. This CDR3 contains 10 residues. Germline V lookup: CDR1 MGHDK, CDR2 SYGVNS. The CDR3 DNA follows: TGTGCCAGCAGTGGAAACATTCAGTACTTC. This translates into CASSGNIQYF.

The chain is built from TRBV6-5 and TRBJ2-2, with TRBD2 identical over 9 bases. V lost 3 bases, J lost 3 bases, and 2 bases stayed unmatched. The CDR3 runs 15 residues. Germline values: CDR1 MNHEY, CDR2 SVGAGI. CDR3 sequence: CASSYLAGYTGELFF. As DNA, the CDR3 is TGTGCCAGCAGTTATCTAGCGGGGTACACCGGGGAGCTGTTTTTT.

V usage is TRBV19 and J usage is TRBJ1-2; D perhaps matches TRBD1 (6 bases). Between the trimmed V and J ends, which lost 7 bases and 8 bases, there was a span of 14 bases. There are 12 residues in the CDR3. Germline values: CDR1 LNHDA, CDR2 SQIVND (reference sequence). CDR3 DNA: TGTGCCAGTAATCAGGGGTACGAAGGCTACACCTTC. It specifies CASNQGYEGYTF.

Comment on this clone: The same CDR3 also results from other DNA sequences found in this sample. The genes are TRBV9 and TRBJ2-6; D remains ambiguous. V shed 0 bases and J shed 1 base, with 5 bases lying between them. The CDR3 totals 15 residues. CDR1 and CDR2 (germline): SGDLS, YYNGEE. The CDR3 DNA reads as TGTGCCAGCAGCGTAGCAGGTTCTGGGGCCAACGTCCTGACTTTC. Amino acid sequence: CASSVAGSGANVLTF.

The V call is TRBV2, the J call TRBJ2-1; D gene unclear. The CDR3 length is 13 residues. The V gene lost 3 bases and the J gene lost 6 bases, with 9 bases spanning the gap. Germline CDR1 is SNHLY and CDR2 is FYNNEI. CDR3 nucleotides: TGTGCCAGCAGTGATGTATCGGGCAATGAGCAGTTCTTC. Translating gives CASSDVSGNEQFF.